Sequencing of this T cell receptor beta chain was carried out in a study of blood T cell repertoires in COVID-19. Study-level background: The cDNA or gDNA used as material had been derived from T cells, B-cell-depleted T cells, or PBMCs.

Authors' data handling: Reference gene primer amplification gave estimated nucleated cell counts. TCRdb's table, derived via immunoSEQ multiplex PCR, lists solely in-frame clones and lacks some. D and trimming were read from the DNA, whereas the V and J calls and clone size are those reported in that table. Among 300,000 to 350,000 clones listed, approximately 85% were seen once. Specimen: PBMCs or T cells enriched from blood (not recorded which). The sequence derives from a man aged 25 to 40 who had recovered from COVID-19.

CDR3 sequence: CATSDPSGATTDTQYF. The CDR3 DNA reads TGTGCCACCAGTGACCCGAGCGGGGCGACCACAGATACGCAGTATTTT. The chain links TRBV24-1 to TRBJ2-3, with 7 bases lining up with TRBD2. The germline V gene encodes CDR1 KGHDR and CDR2 SFDVKD. The CDR3 covers 16 residues. V lost 4 bases, J lost 2 bases, and 8 bases stayed unmatched.